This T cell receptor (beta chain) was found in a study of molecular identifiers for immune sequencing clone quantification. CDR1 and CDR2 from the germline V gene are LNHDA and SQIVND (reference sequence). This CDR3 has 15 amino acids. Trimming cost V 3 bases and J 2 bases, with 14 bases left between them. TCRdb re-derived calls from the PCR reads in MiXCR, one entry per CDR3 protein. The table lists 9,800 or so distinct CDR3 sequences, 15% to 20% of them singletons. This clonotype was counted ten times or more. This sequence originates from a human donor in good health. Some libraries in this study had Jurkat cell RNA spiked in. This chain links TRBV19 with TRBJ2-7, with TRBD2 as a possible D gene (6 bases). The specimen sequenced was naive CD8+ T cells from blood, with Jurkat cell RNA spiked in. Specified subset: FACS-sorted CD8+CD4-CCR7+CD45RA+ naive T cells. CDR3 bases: TGTGCCAGTAGTATCGCCAGCGGGCCCCCCTACGAGCAGTACTTC. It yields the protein CASSIASGPPYEQYF.